Sequencing of this T cell receptor beta chain was carried out in a study of shared clonotypes between healthy human individuals. Broader study findings: Non-shared clonotypes showed lower generation probabilities than clonotypes common to all four donors. Donor clonotype sharing was expected to depend on sequencing depth. Sampling included only blood; tissue repertoires likely differ.

In germline, CDR1 is MDHEN, CDR2 SYDVKM. Trimming left V 6 bases short and J 8 bases short, with 10 bases between. This CDR3 comprises 11 residues. Over several immunoSEQ plates, each subset's genomic DNA was distributed in even portions. Clones were sequenced by immunoSEQ multiplex PCR, and TCRdb holds only the in-frame ones, with some missing. The sample lists 1 million to 1.3 million clones; approximately 78% were seen once. About this clone: Antigen unknown.

The sequencing input was memory CD4+ T cells from PBMCs. Subset reported: CD45RA-negative fraction. V and J are TRBV28 and TRBJ1-1, with D maybe TRBD1 (5 bases). The clonotype originates from a man younger than 35 in good health. Some clones in this sample may be carry-over from other donors' samples. The CDR3 loop reads CASRARGEAFF. The CDR3 DNA is TGTGCCAGCAGAGCAAGGGGAGAAGCTTTCTTT.